These T cell receptor beta chains were read from a single sample in a study of human T cells and chemical hapten exposure. A single record per CDR3 protein comes from TCRdb applying MiXCR to the RACE reads. The table lists more than 85,000 distinct CDR3 sequences, about 11% of them singletons. Sequenced material: whole blood, taken in connection with sensitization to the hapten diphenylcyclopropenone (DPC). The receptors stem from a man aged 35-49 years with alopecia areata. Some clones in this sample may be carry-over from other donors' samples. Each CDR3 is given with its conserved first and last residue. A D gene is named only where the DNA matches it firmly. Size is omitted from some rows. Given values are once, few, many or a class for expanded clones.

D	V	size	J	DNA	CDR3
-	TRBV5-1	few	TRBJ2-7	TGCGCCAGCAGCAAAGGGACATCTCCCGGCGAGCAGTACTTC	CASSKGTSPGEQYF
-	TRBV27	-	TRBJ2-1	TGTGCCAGCAGGGAGCGGGCTTCCTACAATGAGCAGTTCTTC	CASRERASYNEQFF
TRBD2	TRBV28	-	TRBJ2-1	TGTGCCAGCAGAACTATAGCGGGAGGGCCGAATGAGCAGTTCTTC	CASRTIAGGPNEQFF
-	TRBV5-1	few	TRBJ2-5	TGCGCCAGCAGCTATCCCCAGCGGGACCAAGAGACCCAGTACTTC	CASSYPQRDQETQYF
TRBD1	TRBV5-6	-	TRBJ2-3	TGTGCCAGCAGCTTACAGGGGGCGGACACAGATACGCAGTATTTT	CASSLQGADTDTQYF
TRBD1	TRBV12-3/TRBV12-4	-	TRBJ1-5	TGTGCCAGCAGCGGGGGACAGGGAAATAGCAATCAGCCCCAGCATTTT	CASSGGQGNSNQPQHF
-	TRBV6-7	-	TRBJ2-3	TGTGCCAGCAGTTACCCGACTAGGCTTTCTAGCACAGATACGCAGTATTTT	CASSYPTRLSSTDTQYF
TRBD2	TRBV20-1	-	TRBJ2-2	TGCAGTGCTAGAGTTTTGGGGGGATCAGCGGGAGTAGCCACCGGGGAGCTGTTTTTT	CSARVLGGSAGVATGELFF
TRBD2	TRBV7-2	-	TRBJ2-7	TGTGCCAGCAGCTTAGAGGCTTTAAAGGAGGGGAGCCCTAGCGGGAGGGCCGGAGAGCAGTACTTC	CASSLEALKEGSPSGRAGEQYF
TRBD1	TRBV19	few	TRBJ1-5	TGTGCCAGTAGTGGGGGACAGCCTTTTTCCAATCAGCCCCAGCATTTT	CASSGGQPFSNQPQHF
-	TRBV20-1	-	TRBJ2-3	TGCAGTGCCCCAAGTCCGGGTGGCACAGATACGCAGTATTTT	CSAPSPGGTDTQYF
-	TRBV29-1	few	TRBJ2-5	TGCAGCTCAAAGGGGGGGGACTGGGCCCGGACGGACTTC	CSSKGGDWARTDF
-	TRBV4-1	-	TRBJ1-4	TGCGCCAGCAGCCAAGGCGGTCGGGGAGGAGCTAATGAAAAACTGTTTTTT	CASSQGGRGGANEKLFF
TRBD1	TRBV5-1	few	TRBJ1-4	TGCGCCAGCAGCTCATCAGGACAGGGGAACGAAAAACTGTTTTTT	CASSSSGQGNEKLFF
-	TRBV10-3	few	TRBJ2-2	TGTGCCATCAGTCAAGGCCTGACGGTGACCGGGGAGCTGTTTTTT	CAISQGLTVTGELFF
-	TRBV14	few	TRBJ2-6	TGTGCCAGCAGCCAAGTTGGTTACTCCGTCCTGACTTTC	CASSQVGYSVLTF
-	TRBV15	-	TRBJ2-1	TGTGCCACCAGCAGAGATCGACTGACCCGCTGGGAGCAGTTCTTC	CATSRDRLTRWEQFF
-	TRBV20-1	many	TRBJ1-5	TGCAGTGCTAGAGTATTGGGTAGTCAGCCCCAGCATTTT	CSARVLGSQPQHF
-	TRBV29-1	-	TRBJ1-5	TGCAGCGTTGAAGATAAGGAACGAGCCAGGGTGAGCAATCAGCCCCAGCATTTT	CSVEDKERARVSNQPQHF
-	TRBV20-1	few	TRBJ1-2	TGCAGTGCTAGAGCCCTGACAGGAATGAACACCTTC	CSARALTGMNTF
-	TRBV6-5	-	TRBJ1-1	TGTGCCAGCAGCAGCGCAGGGTGGACTGAAGCTTTCTTT	CASSSAGWTEAFF
-	TRBV5-5	many	TRBJ1-5	TGTGCCAGCAGCTTGAATCCTTCTGAGGGTCAGCCCCAGCATTTT	CASSLNPSEGQPQHF
-	TRBV6-5	few	TRBJ1-1	TGTGCCAGCAGTTACTCACCAGGGTTGGGTTTAGACACTGAAGCTTTCTTT	CASSYSPGLGLDTEAFF
-	TRBV7-3	-	TRBJ2-7	TGTGCCAGCAGCTTCCTGAAGACAAAGGAGAGCTCCTACGAGCAGTACTTC	CASSFLKTKESSYEQYF
-	TRBV7-9	many	TRBJ1-3	TGTGCCAGCAGCTTAAGATCCGGGTCCTCTGGAAACACCATATATTTT	CASSLRSGSSGNTIYF
TRBD1	TRBV7-8	-	TRBJ2-2	TGTGCCAGCAGCTCCAAAAACCTAGACAGGGGGAACACCGGGGAGCTGTTTTTT	CASSSKNLDRGNTGELFF
TRBD2	TRBV5-4	-	TRBJ2-1	TGTGCCAGCCCGTCGCTAGCGGGAGGGGGAAGCTCCTACAATGAGCAGTTCTTC	CASPSLAGGGSSYNEQFF
-	TRBV2	few	TRBJ2-2	TGTGCCAGCAGTGCCCGACTAGACACCGGGGAGCTGTTTTTT	CASSARLDTGELFF
-	TRBV6-2/TRBV6-3	few	TRBJ2-7	TGTGCCAGCAGTTACGTCCAGGGGGGAGAGCAGTACTTC	CASSYVQGGEQYF
-	TRBV12-3/TRBV12-4	many	TRBJ1-5	TGTGCCAGCAGTTCCCCGGGCGGAAAAGGGCCCCAGCATTTT	CASSSPGGKGPQHF
-	TRBV6-5	few	TRBJ1-1	TGTGCCAGCAGTTCCCCAGGGTTCCCCGACACTGAAGCTTTCTTT	CASSSPGFPDTEAFF
TRBD2	TRBV7-6	few	TRBJ2-3	TGTGCCAGCAGCTTAGGGGGAGCGGGAGAGGGTACGCAGTATTTT	CASSLGGAGEGTQYF
-	TRBV11-1	-	TRBJ2-7	TGTGCCAGCAGCTTAACTGGCCTCTACGAGCAGTACTTC	CASSLTGLYEQYF
TRBD1	TRBV6-2/TRBV6-3	many	TRBJ1-1	TGTGCCAGCTCCGTGAGAAGGGGACAGTGGGAGAACACTGAAGCTTTCTTT	CASSVRRGQWENTEAFF